This TCR beta chain was identified in a study of blood T cells in healthy people across ages. Findings of the study overall: Any conclusive comparison of naive versus antigen-experienced cells was prevented by using unsorted PBMCs. As age increased, TCR beta diversity per million T cells fell in a roughly linear fashion.

Sample-barcoded 5' priming and a J-beta primer mix drove a second PCR of about 7 to 11 cycles. TCRdb re-called the 5' RACE reads through MiXCR, storing one row per CDR3 protein. The sample includes some 1.4 million distinct CDR3 sequences, 42% of them seen just once. Regarding this clonotype: What it binds is not known. One junction end disagrees with the germline gene, perhaps due to a read error.

The CDR3 loop spans 16 amino acids. Germline V CDR1 and CDR2: SGHDT, YYEEEE. The sample was blood. This receptor was identified in a woman in her late teens or twenties in good health. V usage is TRBV5-6 and J usage is TRBJ1-2; D may be TRBD1 (6 bases). The CDR3 sequence: CAGSLGAGGTSYGYTF. CDR3 DNA: TGTGCCGGCAGCCTCGGGGCGGGGGGCACTTCCTATGGCTACACCTTC.